The present TCR beta chain was sequenced within a study of identical twins' blood T cells. Overall study findings and caveats: Shared CDR3 clonotype counts between two donors mainly tracked the product of their cloneset sizes, twins included.

Libraries were made from RNA as TCR cDNA, using a modified protocol. From the 5' RACE reads, TCRdb called clonotypes with MiXCR, one entry per CDR3 protein. This sample has a few hundred thousand distinct CDR3 sequences, with about 28% found just once. The CDR3 extends over 14 amino acids. Germline V CDR1 and CDR2: SGHRS, YFSETQ. J lost 2 bases, V lost 0 bases, and 2 bases had no gene match. The donors were healthy female monozygous twins, three pairs in total. As regards this clonotype: Its antigen is not known.

Specimen: PBMCs. This receptor was taken from a woman aged 18-49 years in good health. This chain joins TRBV5-1 and TRBJ2-7, with 7 positions matching TRBD2. The chain's CDR3 is CASSLVTSAYEQYF. In DNA, the CDR3 is TGCGCCAGCAGCTTGGTTACTAGCGCCTACGAGCAGTACTTC.